This T cell receptor (beta chain) was observed in a study of cytomegalovirus exposure and HLA in healthy donors. PCR primers comprised 60 Vbeta and 13 Jbeta primers. This table comes from immunoSEQ multiplex PCR, and its TCRdb copy is limited to in-frame clones, with some not included. The sample records approximately 97,000 clones, 77% being singletons. The length of the CDR3 is 13 residues. V lost 6 bases and J lost 2; bases outside the gene matches: 6. Germline lookup yields CDR1 SQVTM and CDR2 ANQGSEA. The chain joins TRBV29-1 to TRBJ1-2; 7 bases line up with TRBD1. The sample consisted of PBMCs. The clonotype was recovered from a male donor in good health and CMV-seropositive. CDR3 bases: TGCAGCGTCCGCCCGGACAGGAACTATGGCTACACCTTC. Amino acid sequence: CSVRPDRNYGYTF.